One sample yielded the 31 T cell receptor beta chains listed below, sequenced in a study of shared clonotypes between healthy human individuals. Naive CD8 cells lacked CD45RO and underwent positive selection for CCR7, leaving out terminally differentiated effector memory CD45RA+ cells. Clones were read by immunoSEQ multiplex PCR, and TCRdb kept only the in-frame ones, dropping some. The sample includes about 680,000 clones, about 90% seen only once; the top ten take approximately 24%. Source material: naive CD8+ T cells sorted from blood. The origin of the receptors is a man aged 25 to 40 in good health.

The chain links TRBV29-1 to TRBJ2-1; D is unclear. V was trimmed by 4 bases and J by 1 base, leaving 17 bases between them. The CDR3 loop spans 16 amino acids. The germline V gene has CDR1 SQVTM and CDR2 ANQGSEA. CDR3 protein: CSVVGSERSSYNEQFF. The DNA for the CDR3 is TGCAGCGTTGTGGGTTCAGAGCGTTCGTCCTACAATGAGCAGTTCTTC.

This clone showed up just once. The chain links TRBV10-3 to TRBJ1-3; no clear D. There are 16 residues in the CDR3. V lost 3 bases to trimming and J lost 3 bases, with 15 bases between them. Looked up from germline, CDR1 is ENHRY and CDR2 is SYGVKD. CDR3 region: CAISDQERFDGNTIYF. In nucleotides, the CDR3 is TGTGCCATCAGTGACCAGGAGCGATTTGATGGAAACACCATATATTTT.

This clone came up once. The chain joins TRBV27 to TRBJ1-5; D remains unclear. The CDR3 runs 17 residues. V was pared by 6 bases and J by 0 bases, with 18 bases between. Germline V lookup: CDR1 MNHEY, CDR2 SMNVEV (reference sequence). The CDR3 DNA follows: TGTGCCAGCAGCCGGACCGTCGACGAAGATAGCAATCAGCCCCAGCATTTT. Its translation is CASSRTVDEDSNQPQHF.

The chain has TRBV5-6 and TRBJ2-7; 10 nucleotides match TRBD2. The CDR3 length is 15 residues. Germline V gene data show CDR1 as SGHDT and CDR2 as YYEEEE. The V gene end was trimmed by 0 bases and the J gene end by 6 bases; junction bases not matched to a gene: 6. CDR3 amino acids: CASSLGAGGLVEQYF. Written as DNA, the CDR3 is TGTGCCAGCAGCTTGGGAGCGGGAGGGCTGGTCGAGCAGTACTTC.

V is TRBV9 and J is TRBJ2-1, with D perhaps matching TRBD2 (6 bases). Germline CDR1 is SGDLS and CDR2 is YYNGEE. The CDR3 is 15 amino acids. V lost 0 bases and J lost 3, with 10 bases in between. CDR3 DNA: TGTGCCAGCAGCGTAGGGTTGGGGGGCTACAATGAGCAGTTCTTC. Translation: CASSVGLGGYNEQFF.

The sample holds one count of this clone. The CDR3 DNA sequence: TGCAGCGTTGAATCGGGGGGCGCGTACAATGAGCAGTTCTTC. Its protein is CSVESGGAYNEQFF. The chain carries TRBV29-1 and TRBJ2-1, with TRBD2 as a possible D gene (7 bases). Trimming cost V 2 bases and J 4 bases, with 12 bases left between them. Germline CDR1 is SQVTM and CDR2 is ANQGSEA. The CDR3 has 14 amino acids.

The V and J genes are TRBV5-1 and TRBJ1-2; no clear D gene. There are 13 residues in the CDR3. Germline V CDR1 and CDR2: SGHRS, YFSETQ. Trimming removed 7 bases at V and 6 bases at J, with 16 bases between. DNA of the CDR3: TGCGCCAGCTCCCCGGAGGTGGTGGATGGCTACACCTTC. It is translated as CASSPEVVDGYTF.

The genes are TRBV4-3 and TRBJ2-3; unclear D gene. The V gene lost 2 bases and the J gene lost 0 bases, with 6 bases spanning the gap. The CDR3 runs to 14 residues. CDR1 is LGHNA, CDR2 YSLEER, per germline. This CDR3 is CASSQYTSTDTQYF. Here the CDR3 DNA reads TGCGCCAGCAGCCAATACACTAGCACAGATACGCAGTATTTT.

The V call is TRBV7-6, the J call TRBJ2-1, with TRBD2 identical over 9 bases. The CDR3 contains 16 residues. The germline CDR1 and CDR2 sequences are SGHVS and FNYEAQ. Trimming took 1 base from V and 6 from J; bases not matched to a gene: 7. CDR3 amino acids: CASSLVGSGRSNEQFF. CDR3 nucleotides: TGTGCCAGCAGCTTAGTAGGTAGCGGGAGAAGCAATGAGCAGTTCTTC.

The CDR3 is CATSTSLTLSEQFF. The CDR3 nucleotides are TGTGCCACCAGCACCTCGCTGACCCTGTCGGAGCAGTTCTTC. The chain has TRBV15 and TRBJ2-1; D uncertain. This CDR3 is 14 amino acids long. V was clipped by 4 bases and J by 10 bases, with 17 bases between them. The germline V gene encodes CDR1 LNHNV and CDR2 YYDKDF (reference sequence).

The rearrangement uses TRBV6-1 and TRBJ1-3, with 8 bases identical to TRBD1. Germline lookup yields CDR1 MNHNS and CDR2 SASEGT. CDR3 size: 16 residues. V lost 2 bases and J lost 0; bases outside the gene matches: 3. The CDR3 DNA follows: TGTGCCAGCAGTGAACAGGGGGCTTTCTCTGGAAACACCATATATTTT. Its translation: CASSEQGAFSGNTIYF.

The chain has TRBV19 and TRBJ1-2; the D is unclear. The CDR3 spans 13 residues. Germline CDR1 is LNHDA and CDR2 is SQIVND (reference sequence). V lost 3 bases and J lost 6, with 11 bases in between. The DNA for the CDR3 is TGTGCCAGTAGTATTTCCCTCAACGATGGCTACACCTTC. Protein product: CASSISLNDGYTF. Together with reference TRBV19 and TRBJ1-2, the CDR3 gives the full variable domain: DGGITQSPKYLFRKEGQNVTLSCEQNLNHDAMYWYRQDPGQGLRLIYYSQIVNDFQKGDIAEGYSVSREKKESFPLTVTSAQKNPTAFYLCASSISLNDGYTFGSGTRLTVV.

This clone has a handful of counts. V and J are TRBV2 and TRBJ1-2, with 11 bases that match TRBD1. The CDR3 loop spans 12 amino acids. Germline assignment: CDR1 SNHLY and CDR2 FYNNEI. The trim removed 10 bases at V and 5 bases at J, leaving 3 bases unmatched. CDR3 nucleotide sequence: TGTGCCACGGACAGGGGGCAGTATGGCTACACCTTC. This gives the protein CATDRGQYGYTF. Together with reference TRBV2 and TRBJ1-2, the CDR3 gives the full variable domain: EPEVTQTPSHQVTQMGQEVILRCVPISNHLYFYWYRQILGQKVEFLVSFYNNEISEKSEIFDDQFSVERPDGSNFTLKIRSTKLEDSAMYFCATDRGQYGYTFGSGTRLTVV.

The chain combines TRBV11-2 with TRBJ2-5; TRBD1 agrees at 7 bases. With 4 bases clipped from V and 3 bases from J, the junction kept 11 bases outside the gene matches. Germline assignment: CDR1 SGHAT and CDR2 FQNNGV. The CDR3 covers 16 residues. The CDR3 region is CASSSYKTGNEETQYF. The CDR3 DNA is TGTGCCAGCAGCTCGTATAAGACAGGGAACGAAGAGACCCAGTACTTC.

The CDR3: CASSRSRDSPSPSTDTQYF. The CDR3, as DNA: TGCGCCAGCAGCAGAAGCCGGGACTCCCCAAGCCCCTCCACAGATACGCAGTATTTT. The rearrangement links TRBV5-1 to TRBJ2-3, with TRBD2 as a possible D gene (6 bases). The germline gives CDR1 SGHRS, CDR2 YFSETQ. With 4 bases removed from V and 2 bases from J, the gap between germline ends came to 26 bases. CDR3 length: 19 residues.

The chain combines TRBV13 with TRBJ2-2, with D perhaps TRBD1 or TRBD2 (6 bases each). The CDR3 extends over 14 amino acids. Germline V lookup: CDR1 PRHDT, CDR2 FYEKMQ (reference sequence). V lost 8 bases, J lost 7 bases, and 17 bases lay in between. CDR3 nucleotides: TGTGCCAGCCGGCCGTGGGGGGCTGACGGGGAGCTGTTTTTT. Residues: CASRPWGADGELFF. Complete variable domain (other parts from reference TRBV13 and TRBJ2-2): AAGVIQSPRHLIKEKRETATLKCYPIPRHDTVYWYQQGPGQDPQFLISFYEKMQSDKGSIPDRFSAQQFSDYHSELNMSSLELGDSALYFCASRPWGADGELFFGEGSRLTVL.

The chain is built from TRBV19 and TRBJ2-3; D gene uncertain. The CDR3 consists of 16 residues. Trimming shortened V by 1 base and J by 1 base, and 12 bases separated the two germline ends. CDR1 and CDR2 (germline): LNHDA, SQIVND (reference sequence). This chain's CDR3 is CASSIGRVRRTDTQYF. The DNA of the CDR3 is TGTGCCAGTAGTATAGGTCGAGTACGACGCACAGATACGCAGTATTTT.

This rearrangement joins TRBV4-3 to TRBJ2-7, with TRBD1 identical over 7 bases. CDR1 and CDR2 from the germline V gene are LGHNA and YSLEER. V lost 1 base to trimming and J lost 2 bases; unmatched junction nucleotides: 8. The CDR3 runs 16 residues. CDR3 sequence reads: CASSQGLGDRAYEQYF. The CDR3, as DNA: TGCGCCAGCAGCCAAGGGTTAGGGGACAGAGCCTACGAGCAGTACTTC.

The chain joins TRBV9 to TRBJ2-1; the match to TRBD2 covers 10 bases. From germline, CDR1 is SGDLS and CDR2 YYNGEE. The length of the CDR3 is 13 residues. V gave up 4 bases and J gave up 7 bases; unmatched junction bases: 2. The CDR3 region has the DNA TGTGCCAGCAGCCGTAGCGGGGGGAATGAGCAGTTCTTC. Translating gives CASSRSGGNEQFF.

The chain uses TRBV9 and TRBJ2-4; 9 bases map to TRBD2. Per germline, CDR1 SGDLS and CDR2 YYNGEE. The J segment lost 5 bases and the V segment lost 4 bases, leaving 4 bases of the junction unmatched. The length of the CDR3 is 14 residues. This CDR3 reads CASSPRLAENIQYF. CDR3 DNA sequence: TGTGCCAGCAGCCCCCGACTAGCGGAAAACATTCAGTACTTC.

This chain links TRBV4-1 with TRBJ1-1, with 8 bases matching TRBD1. Unmatched junction bases numbered 4, after V lost 0 bases and J lost 4 bases. In germline, CDR1 is MGHRA, CDR2 YSYEKL. This CDR3 is 15 amino acids long. Here the CDR3 DNA reads TGCGCCAGCAGCCAAGACGACAGGGGTGGCACTGAAGCTTTCTTT. It yields the protein CASSQDDRGGTEAFF.

This sequence joins TRBV7-8 and TRBJ2-5; 10 positions match TRBD1. TRBJ2-7 explains the end of the DNA better; the J call may be wrong. CDR1 and CDR2 (germline): SGHVS, FQNEAQ. The length of the CDR3 is 16 residues. This CDR3 is CASSLLGQGVSYEQYF. CDR3 nucleotides: TGTGCCAGCAGCTTACTCGGACAGGGGGTTTCCTACGAGCAGTACTTC.

This chain connects TRBV7-9 to TRBJ2-1; perhaps TRBD2 as D (6 bases). CDR3 length: 15 residues. Trimming pared 2 bases from V and 0 bases from J, leaving 8 bases between. Looked up from germline, CDR1 is SEHNR and CDR2 is FQNEAQ (reference sequence). CDR3 region: CASSLKTSSYNEQFF. In nucleotides, the CDR3 is TGTGCCAGCAGCTTAAAGACTAGCTCCTACAATGAGCAGTTCTTC.

This rearrangement joins TRBV27 to TRBJ2-6; maybe TRBD1 (5 bases). Germline V CDR1 and CDR2: MNHEY, SMNVEV (reference sequence). CDR3 length equals 16 residues. Trimming cost V 5 bases and J 0 bases, with 11 bases left between them. CDR3 in amino acids: CASSDAGNSGANVLTF. As DNA, the CDR3 is TGTGCCAGCAGTGACGCAGGGAACTCTGGGGCCAACGTCCTGACTTTC. The whole variable domain, remainder taken from reference TRBV27 and TRBJ2-6, is EAQVTQNPRYLITVTGKKLTVTCSQNMNHEYMSWYRQDPGLGLRQIYYSMNVEVTDKGDVPEGYKVSRKEKRNFPLILESPSPNQTSLYFCASSDAGNSGANVLTFGAGSRLTVL.

Only one count was recorded for this clone. CDR3 in DNA: TGTGCCAGCGACAACGGTAGACTAGAAAACATTCAGTACTTC. It is translated as CASDNGRLENIQYF. The chain recombines TRBV7-9 with TRBJ2-4, with D possibly TRBD2 on 6 matching bases. Per the germline V gene, CDR1 is SEHNR and CDR2 is FQNEAQ (reference sequence). This CDR3 has 14 amino acids. Trimming pared 8 bases from V and 5 bases from J, leaving 16 bases between.

The chain links TRBV28 to TRBJ2-3, with a weak D call TRBD2 (6 bases). This CDR3 contains 16 residues. The germline gives CDR1 MDHEN, CDR2 SYDVKM. Trimming pared 7 bases from V and 3 bases from J, leaving 20 bases between. The CDR3 sequence is CASTSLGGWGTDTQYF. The CDR3 coding sequence is TGTGCCAGCACCAGCCTCGGGGGATGGGGTACAGATACGCAGTATTTT.

V gene TRBV7-2 combines with J gene TRBJ2-7; D perhaps matches TRBD2 (5 bases). This CDR3 region has 14 residues. V dropped 0 bases and J dropped 3 bases, with 9 bases sitting between them. Per the germline V gene, CDR1 is SGHTA and CDR2 is FQGNSA. The CDR3 reads CASSLASDNYEQYF. As DNA, the CDR3 is TGTGCCAGCAGCTTAGCTAGCGACAACTACGAGCAGTACTTC.

Notes on this clone: The same CDR3 arises from other DNA sequences in this sample as well. V usage is TRBV28 and J usage is TRBJ1-5, with 8 bases identical to TRBD1. This CDR3 contains 14 residues. Germline V gene data show CDR1 as MDHEN and CDR2 as SYDVKM. V lost 2 bases to trimming and J lost 7 bases; unmatched junction nucleotides: 4. CDR3 region: CASSLGQGFQPQHF. DNA for the CDR3: TGTGCCAGCAGTTTAGGACAGGGTTTCCAGCCCCAGCATTTT.

The genes are TRBV29-1 and TRBJ1-2, with 7 bases that match TRBD1. The CDR3 is 14 residues long. V dropped 7 bases and J dropped 0; count of bases not matched to a gene: 8. Germline CDR1 is SQVTM and CDR2 is ANQGSEA. DNA of the CDR3: TGCAGCGCCCTAGGGGGCAGCTCTAACTATGGCTACACCTTC. It encodes CSALGGSSNYGYTF.

V and J are TRBV29-1 and TRBJ2-3; no clear D gene. The CDR3 extends over 13 amino acids. The V gene's germline CDR1 is SQVTM and CDR2 ANQGSEA. Trimming cost V 8 bases and J 0 bases, with 12 bases left between them. This CDR3 reads CSLGHASTDTQYF. The CDR3 DNA reads as TGCAGCTTGGGCCACGCTAGCACAGATACGCAGTATTTT.

The rearrangement uses TRBV27 and TRBJ2-7; 7 positions agree with TRBD1. After removal of 0 bases from V and 6 bases from J, the junction contained 5 bases not matched to a gene. Germline V gene sequence: CDR1 MNHEY, CDR2 SMNVEV (reference sequence). This CDR3 is 14 amino acids long. CDR3 DNA: TGTGCCAGCAGTTTATCGGGGCAGGGGGTCGAGCAGTACTTC. It codes for CASSLSGQGVEQYF.